The T cell receptor beta chain under discussion was sequenced for a study of blood T cell repertoires in COVID-19. Study-level information: The samples span acute and convalescent COVID-19 from the United States, Italy and Spain. In each case, the material was cDNA or gDNA derived from T cells, B-cell-depleted T cells, or PBMCs.

The CDR3 has 16 residues. Per germline, CDR1 PRHDT and CDR2 FYEKMQ (reference sequence). V gave up 1 base and J gave up 3 bases; unmatched junction bases: 6. Per the study methods: Researchers report that nucleated cell counts were estimated from reference gene primer amplification. The method was immunoSEQ multiplex PCR; TCRdb's version includes in-frame clones alone and lacks a portion of them. That table furnishes V, J and clone size, whereas the DNA furnished D and trimming. The sample shows about 300,000 clones, 75% to 90% of them seen only once. The receptor was derived from a young man with active or convalescent COVID-19. The genes are TRBV13 and TRBJ2-7; 10 bases align to TRBD2. The sequenced sample was peripheral blood. CDR3 loop: CASSLVPSGRDYEQYF. For the CDR3, the DNA is TGTGCCAGCAGCTTAGTTCCCAGCGGGAGGGACTACGAGCAGTACTTC.